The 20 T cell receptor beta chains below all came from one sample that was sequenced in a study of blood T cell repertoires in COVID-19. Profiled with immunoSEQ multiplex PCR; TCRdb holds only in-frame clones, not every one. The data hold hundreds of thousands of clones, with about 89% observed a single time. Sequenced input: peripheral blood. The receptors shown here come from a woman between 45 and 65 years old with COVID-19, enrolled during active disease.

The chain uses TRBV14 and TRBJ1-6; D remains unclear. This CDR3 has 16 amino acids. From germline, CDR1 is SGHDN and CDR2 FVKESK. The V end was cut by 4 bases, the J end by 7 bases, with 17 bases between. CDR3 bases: TGTGCCAGCAGCCGAAGTGGAAGGCAGCGGAATTCACCCCTCCACTTT. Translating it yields CASSRSGRQRNSPLHF.

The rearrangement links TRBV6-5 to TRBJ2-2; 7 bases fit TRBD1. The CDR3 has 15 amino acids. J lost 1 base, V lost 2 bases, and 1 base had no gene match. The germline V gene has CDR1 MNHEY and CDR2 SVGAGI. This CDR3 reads CASSYGDRNTGELFF. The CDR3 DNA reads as TGTGCCAGCAGTTACGGGGACAGGAACACCGGGGAGCTGTTTTTT.

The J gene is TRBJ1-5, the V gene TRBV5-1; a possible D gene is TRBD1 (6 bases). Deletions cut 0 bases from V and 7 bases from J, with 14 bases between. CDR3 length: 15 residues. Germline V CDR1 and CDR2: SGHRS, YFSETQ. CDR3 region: CASSLDGGASQPQHF. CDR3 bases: TGCGCCAGCAGCTTGGATGGGGGGGCGAGCCAGCCCCAGCATTTT.

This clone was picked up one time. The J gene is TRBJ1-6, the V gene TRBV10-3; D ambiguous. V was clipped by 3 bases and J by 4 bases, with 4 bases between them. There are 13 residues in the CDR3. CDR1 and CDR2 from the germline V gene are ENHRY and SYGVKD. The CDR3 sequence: CAISDMYNSPLHF. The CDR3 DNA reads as TGTGCCATCAGTGATATGTATAATTCACCCCTCCACTTT.

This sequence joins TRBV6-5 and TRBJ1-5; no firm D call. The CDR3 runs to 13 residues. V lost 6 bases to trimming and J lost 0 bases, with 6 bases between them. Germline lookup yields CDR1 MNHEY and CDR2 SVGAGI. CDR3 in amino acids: CASSEYSNQPQHF. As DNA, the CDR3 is TGTGCCAGCAGCGAGTATAGCAATCAGCCCCAGCATTTT.

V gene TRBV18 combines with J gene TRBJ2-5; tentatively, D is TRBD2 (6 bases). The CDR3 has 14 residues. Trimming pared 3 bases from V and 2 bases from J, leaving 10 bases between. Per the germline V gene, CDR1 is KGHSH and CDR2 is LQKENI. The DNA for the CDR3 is TGTGCCAGCTCACCGTGGGGAGGTCAAGAGACCCAGTACTTC. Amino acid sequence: CASSPWGGQETQYF.

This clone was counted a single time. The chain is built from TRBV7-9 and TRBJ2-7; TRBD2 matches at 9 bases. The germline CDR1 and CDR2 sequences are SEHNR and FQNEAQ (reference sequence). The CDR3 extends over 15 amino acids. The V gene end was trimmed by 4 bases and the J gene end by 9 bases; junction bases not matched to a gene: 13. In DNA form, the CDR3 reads TGTGCCAGCAGCTCGCCGGGGGTAGCGGGAGTCAGGCAGTACTTC. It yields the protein CASSSPGVAGVRQYF.

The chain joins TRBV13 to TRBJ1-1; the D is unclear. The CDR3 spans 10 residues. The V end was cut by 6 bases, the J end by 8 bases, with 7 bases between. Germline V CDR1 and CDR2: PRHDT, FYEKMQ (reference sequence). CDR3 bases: TGTGCCAGCAGATTACTGGAAGCTTTCTTT. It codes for CASRLLEAFF.

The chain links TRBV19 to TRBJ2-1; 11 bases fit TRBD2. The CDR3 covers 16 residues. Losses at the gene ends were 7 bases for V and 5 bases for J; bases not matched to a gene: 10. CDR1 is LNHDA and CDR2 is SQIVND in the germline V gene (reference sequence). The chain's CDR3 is CASKAFGTSGDNEQFF. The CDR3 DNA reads TGTGCCAGTAAAGCCTTCGGGACTAGCGGAGACAATGAGCAGTTCTTC.

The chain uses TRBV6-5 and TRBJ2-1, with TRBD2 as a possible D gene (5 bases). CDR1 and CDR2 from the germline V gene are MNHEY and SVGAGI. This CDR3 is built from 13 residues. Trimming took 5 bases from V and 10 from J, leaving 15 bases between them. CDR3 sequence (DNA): TGTGCCAGCAGTCCCCCTCCAACGGGAGAGCAGTTCTTC. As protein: CASSPPPTGEQFF.

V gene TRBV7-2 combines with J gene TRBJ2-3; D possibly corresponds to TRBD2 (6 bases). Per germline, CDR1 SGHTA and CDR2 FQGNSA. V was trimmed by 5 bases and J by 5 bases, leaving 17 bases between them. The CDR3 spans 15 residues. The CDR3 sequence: CASSQGTYRGDTQYF. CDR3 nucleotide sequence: TGTGCCAGCAGCCAAGGGACTTACAGAGGAGATACGCAGTATTTT.

The CDR3 DNA reads TGTGCCAGCAGCCCTTGGGGGGGGAATGAAAAACTGTTTTTT. Encoded protein: CASSPWGGNEKLFF. The V gene is TRBV5-5, the J gene TRBJ1-4; TRBD1 might be the D (5 bases). With 4 bases removed from V and 5 bases from J, the gap between germline ends came to 12 bases. Germline CDR1 reads SGHKS; CDR2 reads YYEKEE (reference sequence). This CDR3 contains 14 residues.

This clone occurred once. The CDR3 bases are TGTGCCTGGAAGAACCCCATGAGCGGGAGACCGAATGAGCAGTTCTTC. Amino acids: CAWKNPMSGRPNEQFF. The genes are TRBV30 and TRBJ2-1, with 8 positions matching TRBD2. The germline gives CDR1 GTSNPN, CDR2 SVGIG (reference sequence). This CDR3 has 16 residues. V was pared by 4 bases and J by 7 bases, with 15 bases of the junction left unmatched.

The chain's CDR3 is CASSRTNYGYTF. The DNA for the CDR3 is TGTGCCAGCAGTAGGACAAACTATGGCTACACCTTC. V is TRBV25-1 and J is TRBJ1-2; possibly TRBD1 for D (5 bases). The V and J ends lost 5 bases and 2 bases respectively, with 6 bases between them. Germline CDR1 and CDR2: MGHDK and SYGVNS. The CDR3 is 12 residues long.

The CDR3 spells CSVGITAWDTIYF. The CDR3 DNA is TGCAGCGTTGGGATTACAGCCTGGGACACCATATATTTT. The chain has TRBV29-1 and TRBJ1-3; D not resolved. The CDR3 is 13 amino acids. Per germline, CDR1 SQVTM and CDR2 ANQGSEA. Trimming took off 4 bases at V and 8 bases at J, with 15 bases between the two ends.

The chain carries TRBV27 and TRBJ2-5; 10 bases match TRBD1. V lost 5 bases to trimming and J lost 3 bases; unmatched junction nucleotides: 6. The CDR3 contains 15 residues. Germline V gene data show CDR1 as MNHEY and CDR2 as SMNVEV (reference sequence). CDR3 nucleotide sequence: TGTGCCAGCAGTATCCGGGGACAGGGGAAAGAGACCCAGTACTTC. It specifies CASSIRGQGKETQYF.

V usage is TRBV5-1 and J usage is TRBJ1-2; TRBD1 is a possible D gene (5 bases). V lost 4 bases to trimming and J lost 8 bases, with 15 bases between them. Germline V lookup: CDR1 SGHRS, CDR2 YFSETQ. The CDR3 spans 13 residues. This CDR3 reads CASSPRRAAGYTF. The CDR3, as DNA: TGCGCCAGCAGCCCACGCAGGGCCGCCGGCTACACCTTC.

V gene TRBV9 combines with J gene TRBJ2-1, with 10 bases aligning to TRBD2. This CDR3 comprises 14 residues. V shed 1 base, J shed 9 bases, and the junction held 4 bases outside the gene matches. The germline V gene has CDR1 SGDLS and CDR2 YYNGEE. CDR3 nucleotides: TGTGCCAGCAGCGTACTAGCGGGAGAAGGTGAGCAGTTCTTC. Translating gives CASSVLAGEGEQFF.

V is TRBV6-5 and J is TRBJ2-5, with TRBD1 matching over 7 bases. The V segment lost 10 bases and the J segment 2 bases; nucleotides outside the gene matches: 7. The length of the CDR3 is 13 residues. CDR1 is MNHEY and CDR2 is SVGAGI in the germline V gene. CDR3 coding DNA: TGTGCCACCTCAGGGACAGTACAAGAGACCCAGTACTTC. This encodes CATSGTVQETQYF.

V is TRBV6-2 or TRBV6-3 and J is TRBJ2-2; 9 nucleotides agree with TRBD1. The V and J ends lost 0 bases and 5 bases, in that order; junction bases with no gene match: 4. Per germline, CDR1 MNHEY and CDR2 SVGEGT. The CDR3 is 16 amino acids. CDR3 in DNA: TGTGCCAGCAGTTACTCCCGACAGGGGGTGACCGGGGAGCTGTTTTTT. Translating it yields CASSYSRQGVTGELFF.